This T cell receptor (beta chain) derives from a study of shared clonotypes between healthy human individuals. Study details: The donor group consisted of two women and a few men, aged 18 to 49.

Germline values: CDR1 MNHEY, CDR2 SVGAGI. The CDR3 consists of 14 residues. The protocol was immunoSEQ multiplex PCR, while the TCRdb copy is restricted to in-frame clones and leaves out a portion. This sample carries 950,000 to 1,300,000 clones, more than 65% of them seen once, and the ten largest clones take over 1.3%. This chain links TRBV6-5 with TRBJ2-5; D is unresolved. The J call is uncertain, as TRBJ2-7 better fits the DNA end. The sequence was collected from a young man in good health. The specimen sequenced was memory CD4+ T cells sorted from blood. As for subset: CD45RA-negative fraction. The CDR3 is CASKGRAVSYEQYF. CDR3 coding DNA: TGTGCCAGCAAGGGTCGGGCGGTCTCCTACGAGCAGTACTTC.